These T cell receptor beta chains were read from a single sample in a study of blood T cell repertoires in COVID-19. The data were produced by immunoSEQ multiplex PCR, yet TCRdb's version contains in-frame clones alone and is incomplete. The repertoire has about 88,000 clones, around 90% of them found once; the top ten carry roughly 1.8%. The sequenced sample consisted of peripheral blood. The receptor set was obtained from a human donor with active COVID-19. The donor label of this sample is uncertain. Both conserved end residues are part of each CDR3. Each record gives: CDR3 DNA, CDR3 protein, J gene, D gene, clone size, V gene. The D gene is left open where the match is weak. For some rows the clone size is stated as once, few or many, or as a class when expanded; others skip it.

CDR3 DNA: TGTGCCAGCAGCTCCCCGAGGGGGCGGGCTAGGAATCAGCCCCAGCATTTT
CDR3 protein: CASSSPRGRARNQPQHF
J gene: TRBJ1-5
D gene: TRBD1
clone size: once
V gene: TRBV7-8

CDR3 DNA: TGTGCCAGCAGTGACGACGGGACTAGCGGGGGGACGAACACCGGGGAGCTGTTTTTT
CDR3 protein: CASSDDGTSGGTNTGELFF
J gene: TRBJ2-2
D gene: TRBD2
clone size: .
V gene: TRBV2

CDR3 DNA: TGTGCCAGCAGGGGACTAGAGATCAGGCAGTATTTT
CDR3 protein: CASRGLEIRQYF
J gene: TRBJ2-3
D gene: TRBD2
clone size: .
V gene: TRBV3-1/TRBV3-2

CDR3 DNA: TGTGCCAGCAGCTCATTCGGGCGGGGGGGTTACAATGAGCAGTTCTTC
CDR3 protein: CASSSFGRGGYNEQFF
J gene: TRBJ2-1
D gene: TRBD2
clone size: .
V gene: TRBV11-2

CDR3 DNA: TGTGCCAGCAGCCAAGATCGGGGTAGCGGGGGGGGTCGGTTCTTC
CDR3 protein: CASSQDRGSGGGRFF
J gene: TRBJ2-1
D gene: TRBD2
clone size: .
V gene: TRBV4-2

CDR3 DNA: TGTGCCAGCAGCTCTAAACTACGGGGGGTCGGGAATGAGCAGTTCTTC
CDR3 protein: CASSSKLRGVGNEQFF
J gene: TRBJ2-1
D gene: TRBD2
clone size: .
V gene: TRBV5-8

CDR3 DNA: TGTGCCAGCAGCTTAAGAACTAGCGTGGGCACAGATACGCAGTATTTT
CDR3 protein: CASSLRTSVGTDTQYF
J gene: TRBJ2-3
D gene: TRBD2
clone size: .
V gene: TRBV11-3

CDR3 DNA: TGCGCCAGCAGCCCGAACCGACAGGGTTCGGATGGCTACACCTTC
CDR3 protein: CASSPNRQGSDGYTF
J gene: TRBJ1-2
D gene: TRBD1
clone size: once
V gene: TRBV5-1

CDR3 DNA: TGTGCCAGCAGCTTGACGGTCGTCTCCTACGAGCAGTACTTC
CDR3 protein: CASSLTVVSYEQYF
J gene: TRBJ2-7
D gene: .
clone size: .
V gene: TRBV5-5

CDR3 DNA: TGTGCCAGCAGCCCGGACAGGGGATCCACTGAAGCTTTCTTT
CDR3 protein: CASSPDRGSTEAFF
J gene: TRBJ1-1
D gene: TRBD1
clone size: .
V gene: TRBV7-9

CDR3 DNA: TGCGCCAGCAGCCTCAGGGGGCAGGGCCGGGGCGGGGAGCTGTTTTTT
CDR3 protein: CASSLRGQGRGGELFF
J gene: TRBJ2-2
D gene: TRBD1
clone size: .
V gene: TRBV4-1

CDR3 DNA: TGTGCCACCTCCAGGGTTTCGCAGTATTTT
CDR3 protein: CATSRVSQYF
J gene: TRBJ2-3
D gene: .
clone size: .
V gene: TRBV6-5

CDR3 DNA: TGCAGTGCCCCCACTCGAGGTGAAGCTTTCTTT
CDR3 protein: CSAPTRGEAFF
J gene: TRBJ1-1
D gene: .
clone size: .
V gene: TRBV20-1

CDR3 DNA: TGTGCCAGCAGCCAAGAGGACCTAGGGCAGGGTAAAAACACCATATATTTT
CDR3 protein: CASSQEDLGQGKNTIYF
J gene: TRBJ1-3
D gene: .
clone size: .
V gene: TRBV3-1/TRBV3-2

CDR3 DNA: TGTGCCAGCACCACCACAGGGGGGAGGAGAACCCAGTACTTC
CDR3 protein: CASTTTGGRRTQYF
J gene: TRBJ2-5
D gene: TRBD1
clone size: .
V gene: TRBV7-8

CDR3 DNA: TGCGCCAGCAGCGCCGGGACTAGCGGGGGGACCCAAGAGACCCAGTACTTC
CDR3 protein: CASSAGTSGGTQETQYF
J gene: TRBJ2-5
D gene: TRBD2
clone size: .
V gene: TRBV10-1

CDR3 DNA: TGTGCCAGCAGGACTCCCGGGGGAGGAGATACGCAGTATTTT
CDR3 protein: CASRTPGGGDTQYF
J gene: TRBJ2-3
D gene: .
clone size: .
V gene: TRBV6-5

CDR3 DNA: TGTGCCACCAGCAGAGATGTAGCGGGGGATACGCAGTATTTT
CDR3 protein: CATSRDVAGDTQYF
J gene: TRBJ2-3
D gene: TRBD2
clone size: .
V gene: TRBV15

CDR3 DNA: TGTGCCAGCAGTTACGGTGGGGGGGGCACAGATACGCAGTATTTT
CDR3 protein: CASSYGGGGTDTQYF
J gene: TRBJ2-3
D gene: TRBD2
clone size: .
V gene: TRBV6-5

CDR3 DNA: TGTGCCAGCAGCCAAGATAGGCTAGCGGGGGGCAACAATGAGCAGTTCTTC
CDR3 protein: CASSQDRLAGGNNEQFF
J gene: TRBJ2-1
D gene: TRBD2
clone size: .
V gene: TRBV4-2

CDR3 DNA: TGTGCCAGCAGCTTGGGGGCGGGGAATTCACCCCTCCACTTT
CDR3 protein: CASSLGAGNSPLHF
J gene: TRBJ1-6
D gene: .
clone size: .
V gene: TRBV5-4

CDR3 DNA: TGCGCCAGCAGCTTGGTCAGGGAGGGAGAGACCCAGTACTTC
CDR3 protein: CASSLVREGETQYF
J gene: TRBJ2-5
D gene: TRBD2
clone size: .
V gene: TRBV5-1

CDR3 DNA: TGTGCCAGCAGCCCGGTCCCGGGGGGAAATGAAAAACTGTTTTTT
CDR3 protein: CASSPVPGGNEKLFF
J gene: TRBJ1-4
D gene: .
clone size: .
V gene: TRBV7-9

CDR3 DNA: TGTGCCAGCAGCTTAGGAGCAGGGCCCTATGGCTACACCTTC
CDR3 protein: CASSLGAGPYGYTF
J gene: TRBJ1-2
D gene: .
clone size: .
V gene: TRBV7-2

CDR3 DNA: TGTGCCAGTAGTATCCTCCAGGGGAAGGGCGAGCAGTACTTC
CDR3 protein: CASSILQGKGEQYF
J gene: TRBJ2-7
D gene: .
clone size: .
V gene: TRBV19

CDR3 DNA: TGTGCCAGCAGTGAAAGGCGAGTGGGGGACAGGGTTTTGTACAATGAGCAGTTCTTC
CDR3 protein: CASSERRVGDRVLYNEQFF
J gene: TRBJ2-1
D gene: TRBD1
clone size: .
V gene: TRBV6-1

CDR3 DNA: TGTGCCAGTAGTAGGCACCTAGCGGGGGAGCAGTTCTTC
CDR3 protein: CASSRHLAGEQFF
J gene: TRBJ2-1
D gene: TRBD2
clone size: .
V gene: TRBV19

CDR3 DNA: TGCAGCGGGGACAGGAGGGTCGCTGAAGCTTTCTTT
CDR3 protein: CSGDRRVAEAFF
J gene: TRBJ1-1
D gene: TRBD1
clone size: once
V gene: TRBV29-1

CDR3 DNA: TGTGCCAGCAGTTACTCGTCGGGACTCCACTATGGCTACACCTTC
CDR3 protein: CASSYSSGLHYGYTF
J gene: TRBJ1-2
D gene: .
clone size: .
V gene: TRBV6-5

CDR3 DNA: TGTGCCAGCAGTCAAGGCGGGGGCAGGGACAATGAGCAGTTCTTC
CDR3 protein: CASSQGGGRDNEQFF
J gene: TRBJ2-1
D gene: .
clone size: .
V gene: TRBV11-3

CDR3 DNA: TGTGCCAGCAGCTTAAGTCTAGCGGGGGACCTTAGCACAGATACGCAGTATTTT
CDR3 protein: CASSLSLAGDLSTDTQYF
J gene: TRBJ2-3
D gene: TRBD2
clone size: .
V gene: TRBV7-3

CDR3 DNA: TGTGCCAGCAGTTCCCCTACCACTAGCGGACCGAACACCGGGGAGCTGTTTTTT
CDR3 protein: CASSSPTTSGPNTGELFF
J gene: TRBJ2-2
D gene: TRBD2
clone size: .
V gene: TRBV28

CDR3 DNA: TGCGCCAGCAGCCAAATTAGCGGGGGCCGCACAGATACGCAGTATTTT
CDR3 protein: CASSQISGGRTDTQYF
J gene: TRBJ2-3
D gene: TRBD2
clone size: .
V gene: TRBV4-1

CDR3 DNA: TGTGCCAGCAAGAAGACAGGGGCCGCGGCTTTCTTT
CDR3 protein: CASKKTGAAAFF
J gene: TRBJ1-1
D gene: TRBD1
clone size: .
V gene: TRBV7-9

CDR3 DNA: TGTGCCAGCAGCTCGGAACAGGGGGAAAAGCAGTACTTC
CDR3 protein: CASSSEQGEKQYF
J gene: TRBJ2-7
D gene: TRBD1
clone size: once
V gene: TRBV5-4

CDR3 DNA: TGCGCCAGCAGCGTAGGACAGGCCGAGGAAGCTTTCTTT
CDR3 protein: CASSVGQAEEAFF
J gene: TRBJ1-1
D gene: TRBD1
clone size: .
V gene: TRBV5-1

CDR3 DNA: TGTGCCAGCAGCCCGGGACACCGTAACTATGGCTACACCTTC
CDR3 protein: CASSPGHRNYGYTF
J gene: TRBJ1-2
D gene: .
clone size: .
V gene: TRBV6-5

CDR3 DNA: TGTGCCAGCAGCCAAACATCTGAAGCTTTCTTT
CDR3 protein: CASSQTSEAFF
J gene: TRBJ1-1
D gene: .
clone size: .
V gene: TRBV3-1/TRBV3-2

CDR3 DNA: TGCAGTGCTACCCGAGGGGAGACCCAGTACTTC
CDR3 protein: CSATRGETQYF
J gene: TRBJ2-5
D gene: .
clone size: .
V gene: TRBV20-1

CDR3 DNA: TGTGCCAGCAGCTCACTAGTCTCTGGGGCCAACGTCCTGACTTTC
CDR3 protein: CASSSLVSGANVLTF
J gene: TRBJ2-6
D gene: .
clone size: .
V gene: TRBV7-8

CDR3 DNA: TGTGCCAGCAGCTTAGGTGTCTGGCAGTACTACAATGAGCAGTTCTTC
CDR3 protein: CASSLGVWQYYNEQFF
J gene: TRBJ2-1
D gene: .
clone size: once
V gene: TRBV7-8

CDR3 DNA: TGTGCCAGCAGCTTCTTGAGGACCGGGGAGCTGTTTTTT
CDR3 protein: CASSFLRTGELFF
J gene: TRBJ2-2
D gene: .
clone size: .
V gene: TRBV11-2

CDR3 DNA: TGTGCCAGCAGTTTAATAGCAGGGTCTGGGGAGCAGTACTTC
CDR3 protein: CASSLIAGSGEQYF
J gene: TRBJ2-7
D gene: .
clone size: .
V gene: TRBV27

CDR3 DNA: TGCAGTGCTTACGGGTCCTACGAGCAGTACTTC
CDR3 protein: CSAYGSYEQYF
J gene: TRBJ2-7
D gene: .
clone size: .
V gene: TRBV20-1

CDR3 DNA: TGTGCCAGCAGCCAAGATTTCTCCGTGACTGAAGCTTTCTTT
CDR3 protein: CASSQDFSVTEAFF
J gene: TRBJ1-1
D gene: .
clone size: few
V gene: TRBV3-1/TRBV3-2

CDR3 DNA: TGTGCCAGCAGCTTAGATGGTGGACAGTCCGGACGTGGGTGGTTCAATGGCTACACCTTC
CDR3 protein: CASSLDGGQSGRGWFNGYTF
J gene: TRBJ1-2
D gene: .
clone size: .
V gene: TRBV11-2

CDR3 DNA: TGTGCCAGCAGCCAACTGACAGCGAACAATGAGCAGTTCTTC
CDR3 protein: CASSQLTANNEQFF
J gene: TRBJ2-1
D gene: .
clone size: .
V gene: TRBV3-1/TRBV3-2

CDR3 DNA: TGCGCCAGCAGCCCAACCCCGACAGGGAGCTACGAGCAGTACTTC
CDR3 protein: CASSPTPTGSYEQYF
J gene: TRBJ2-7
D gene: TRBD1
clone size: .
V gene: TRBV5-1

CDR3 DNA: TGTGCCAGCAGCTCCCTGACAGGAGCGAACCCTGGAAACACCATATATTTT
CDR3 protein: CASSSLTGANPGNTIYF
J gene: TRBJ1-3
D gene: .
clone size: .
V gene: TRBV11-2

CDR3 DNA: TGTGCCAGCTCACGAGGCAATGAGCAGTTCTTC
CDR3 protein: CASSRGNEQFF
J gene: TRBJ2-1
D gene: .
clone size: .
V gene: TRBV18

CDR3 DNA: TGTGCCAGCAGTTTTGAGCCCTTTCGCTACGAGCAGTACTTC
CDR3 protein: CASSFEPFRYEQYF
J gene: TRBJ2-7
D gene: .
clone size: .
V gene: TRBV28

CDR3 DNA: TGTGCCAGCAGCCCGACAGGGGATAACACTGAAGCTTTCTTT
CDR3 protein: CASSPTGDNTEAFF
J gene: TRBJ1-1
D gene: TRBD1
clone size: .
V gene: TRBV7-3